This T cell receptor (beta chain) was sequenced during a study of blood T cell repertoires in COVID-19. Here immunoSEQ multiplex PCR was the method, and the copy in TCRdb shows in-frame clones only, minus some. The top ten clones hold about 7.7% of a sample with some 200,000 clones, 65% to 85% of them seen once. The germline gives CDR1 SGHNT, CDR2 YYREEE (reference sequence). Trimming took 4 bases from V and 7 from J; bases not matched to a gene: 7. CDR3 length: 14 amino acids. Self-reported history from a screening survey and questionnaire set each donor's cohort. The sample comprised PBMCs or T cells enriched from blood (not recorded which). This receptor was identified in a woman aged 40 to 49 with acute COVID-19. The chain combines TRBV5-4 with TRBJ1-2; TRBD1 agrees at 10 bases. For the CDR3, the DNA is TGTGCCAGCAGCCAACCGGGACAGGGGACTGGCTACACCTTC. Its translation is CASSQPGQGTGYTF.